The 5 T cell receptor beta chains listed next were all sequenced from one sample in a study of blood T cell repertoires in COVID-19. The method was immunoSEQ multiplex PCR; TCRdb's version includes in-frame clones alone and lacks a portion of them. The sample consists of about 110,000 clones, roughly 76% of them appearing once. The sample consisted of peripheral blood. The receptors stem from a woman in her 70s with acute or convalescent COVID-19.

The chain employs TRBV6-2 or TRBV6-3 and TRBJ2-1; 11 positions match TRBD2. With 6 bases clipped from V and 3 bases from J, the junction kept 4 bases outside the gene matches. CDR1 MNHEY and CDR2 SVGEGT come from the germline V gene. CDR3 length: 15 residues. The CDR3 is CASSLGLAGYNEQFF. In DNA, the CDR3 is TGTGCCAGCAGCCTTGGACTAGCGGGCTACAATGAGCAGTTCTTC.

The sample holds a few counts of this clone. The genes are TRBV24-1 and TRBJ2-2, with 7 nucleotides matching TRBD2. Germline lookup yields CDR1 KGHDR and CDR2 SFDVKD. V shed 0 bases and J 7 bases; nucleotides not matched to a gene: 1. The CDR3 contains 14 residues. This CDR3 reads CATSDLIAGGELFF. Written as DNA, the CDR3 is TGTGCCACCAGTGATTTGATAGCGGGCGGGGAGCTGTTTTTT.

This chain uses TRBV7-3 with TRBJ2-1; the match to TRBD2 covers 12 bases. The CDR3 contains 15 residues. Germline loops: CDR1 SGHTA, CDR2 FQGTGA. V lost 5 bases and J lost 8; bases outside the gene matches: 7. The CDR3 DNA follows: TGTGCCAGCAGCCCGCGACTAGCGGGAGTGGATGAGCAGTTCTTC. Translating it yields CASSPRLAGVDEQFF.

This clone was observed many times. The rearrangement joins TRBV4-1 to TRBJ1-6, with 8 nucleotides matching TRBD1. Germline loops: CDR1 MGHRA, CDR2 YSYEKL. The CDR3 consists of 18 residues. V was pared by 5 bases and J by 0 bases, with 9 bases of the junction left unmatched. Here the CDR3 DNA reads TGCGCCAGCAGCTCACAGACAGGGGTGAGCTCCTATAATTCACCCCTCCACTTT. The encoded protein is CASSSQTGVSSYNSPLHF.

The genes are TRBV27 and TRBJ1-6, with 7 positions matching TRBD1. The length of the CDR3 is 17 residues. V lost 2 bases and J lost 4; bases outside the gene matches: 8. Germline V lookup: CDR1 MNHEY, CDR2 SMNVEV (reference sequence). The CDR3 bases are TGTGCCAGCAGTTTAGCGACAGGGTCGATATATAATTCACCCCTCCACTTT. Protein sequence: CASSLATGSIYNSPLHF.